The 21 T cell receptor beta chains listed next were all sequenced from one sample in a study of T cell responses to AZD1222 COVID-19 vaccine. Generated by immunoSEQ multiplex PCR, the TCRdb table keeps only in-frame clones and is missing some. The table includes roughly 100,000 clones, approximately 90% detected once. The starting material was peripheral blood, obtained on day 0 of AZD1222 vaccination. Every receptor here comes from an adult in good health.

This chain links TRBV28 with TRBJ2-4; D unresolved. Germline-derived CDR1 and CDR2 are MDHEN and SYDVKM. V was cut by 7 bases and J by 5 bases, with 12 bases left in between. CDR3 size: 13 residues. The CDR3 is CASTPGGENIQYF. CDR3 bases: TGTGCCAGCACCCCGGGTGGGGAAAACATTCAGTACTTC.

The chain links TRBV28 to TRBJ2-7, with 13 bases aligning to TRBD2. V lost 5 bases, J lost 2 bases, and 9 bases stayed unmatched. The CDR3 is 17 amino acids. Germline CDR1 is MDHEN and CDR2 is SYDVKM. CDR3 bases: TGTGCCAGCAGTCCGTACGGGGGGACTAGCGGGACCTACGAGCAGTACTTC. Translating gives CASSPYGGTSGTYEQYF. The full variable domain, in which reference TRBV28 and TRBJ2-7 provide the parts outside the CDR3, is DVKVTQSSRYLVKRTGEKVFLECVQDMDHENMFWYRQDPGLGLRLIYFSYDVKMKEKGDIPEGYSVSREKKERFSLILESASTNQTSMYLCASSPYGGTSGTYEQYFGPGTRLTVT.

This chain connects TRBV18 to TRBJ1-1; no clear D. CDR3 length: 14 residues. V dropped 6 bases and J dropped 0 bases, with 11 bases sitting between them. CDR1 is KGHSH, CDR2 LQKENI, per germline. The CDR3 loop is CASSPGAMNTEAFF. The CDR3 nucleotides read TGTGCCAGCTCGCCGGGTGCCATGAACACTGAAGCTTTCTTT.

CDR3: CSVLGGTTNEKLFF. CDR3 in DNA: TGCAGCGTTCTTGGGGGAACAACTAATGAAAAACTGTTTTTT. The gene calls are TRBV29-1 and TRBJ1-4; possible D gene TRBD1, 5 bases. Germline values: CDR1 SQVTM, CDR2 ANQGSEA. Between the trimmed V and J ends, which lost 5 bases and 0 bases, there was a span of 10 bases. The CDR3 has 14 residues.

V is TRBV27 and J is TRBJ1-1, with no clear D. The CDR3 has 13 amino acids. Germline V CDR1 and CDR2: MNHEY, SMNVEV (reference sequence). Trimming took off 4 bases at V and 1 base at J, with 7 bases between the two ends. The CDR3 protein is CASSWKENTEAFF. CDR3 coding DNA: TGTGCCAGCAGTTGGAAGGAGAACACTGAAGCTTTCTTT.

The chain employs TRBV7-9 and TRBJ2-3, with TRBD2 identical over 9 bases. V dropped 1 base and J dropped 2; count of bases not matched to a gene: 7. CDR1 SEHNR and CDR2 FQNEAQ come from the germline V gene (reference sequence). There are 17 residues in the CDR3. CDR3 bases: TGTGCCAGCAGCTTAGGGACTAGCGCTGCAGTCACAGATACGCAGTATTTT. Its translation is CASSLGTSAAVTDTQYF.

The chain couples TRBV30 to TRBJ2-2; 7 positions match TRBD2. With V trimmed by 2 bases and J by 6 bases, 12 bases remained unmatched. The germline gives CDR1 GTSNPN, CDR2 SVGIG (reference sequence). The CDR3 runs 16 residues. In DNA, the CDR3 is TGTGCCTGGAGTTCCCGGGCGGGAGCGCCTCCCGGGGAGCTGTTTTTT. Translation: CAWSSRAGAPPGELFF.

The chain is built from TRBV30 and TRBJ2-7; perhaps TRBD2 as D (7 bases). The germline V gene has CDR1 GTSNPN and CDR2 SVGIG (reference sequence). The ends were cut back, 1 base at V and 2 bases at J, with 18 bases in the middle. The CDR3 sequence is 16 residues long. The CDR3 DNA reads as TGTGCCTGGAGTGGGGGCGTTGGGGGGGCCGCCTACGAGCAGTACTTC. Amino acid sequence: CAWSGGVGGAAYEQYF.

The chain has TRBV28 and TRBJ1-2; possibly TRBD1 for D (6 bases). CDR3 length equals 12 residues. V gave up 3 bases and J gave up 7 bases, with 9 bases separating them. Germline assignment: CDR1 MDHEN and CDR2 SYDVKM. The CDR3 nucleotides read TGTGCCAGCAGTTTTCAGGGGCTTGGCTACACCTTC. Translation: CASSFQGLGYTF.

The chain employs TRBV10-3 and TRBJ1-1; 9 nucleotides line up with TRBD1. Per germline, CDR1 ENHRY and CDR2 SYGVKD. This CDR3 contains 17 residues. V was clipped by 4 bases and J by 1 base; unmatched bases: 10. CDR3 sequence reads: CAISGAGQGLGNTEAFF. CDR3 DNA sequence: TGTGCCATCAGTGGGGCGGGACAGGGTCTCGGGAACACTGAAGCTTTCTTT.

This clone occurred once. The chain has TRBV30 and TRBJ2-1; D is ambiguous. This CDR3 region has 12 residues. Germline V gives CDR1 GTSNPN, CDR2 SVGIG (reference sequence). The V end was cut by 0 bases, the J end by 6 bases, with 6 bases between. Here the CDR3 reads CAWSVGPNEQFF. CDR3 nucleotide sequence: TGTGCCTGGAGTGTAGGGCCCAATGAGCAGTTCTTC.

This chain uses TRBV27 with TRBJ1-2, with D possibly matching TRBD1 (5 bases). V lost 5 bases and J 7 bases, leaving 20 bases between the germline ends. CDR1 is MNHEY and CDR2 is SMNVEV in the germline V gene (reference sequence). This CDR3 is 15 amino acids long. CDR3 residues: CASSVTRDVRRGYTF. CDR3 DNA: TGTGCCAGCAGTGTCACCCGGGACGTAAGACGTGGCTACACCTTC.

This clone was recorded once. The chain combines TRBV7-2 with TRBJ2-1; D gene ambiguous. With 3 bases removed from V and 9 bases from J, the gap between germline ends came to 9 bases. The CDR3 is 12 amino acids. The germline V gene encodes CDR1 SGHTA and CDR2 FQGNSA. CDR3 amino acids: CASSLQHSEQFF. In DNA form, the CDR3 reads TGTGCCAGCAGCTTGCAGCACAGTGAGCAGTTCTTC. The variable domain in full, completed from reference TRBV7-2 and TRBJ2-1, reads GAGVSQSPSNKVTEKGKDVELRCDPISGHTALYWYRQSLGQGLEFLIYFQGNSAPDKSGLPSDRFSAERTGGSVSTLTIQRTQQEDSAVYLCASSLQHSEQFFGPGTRLTVL.

This clone was seen only a few times. V gene TRBV28 combines with J gene TRBJ2-7, with 9 bases matching TRBD1. The CDR3 is made up of 15 amino acids. After removal of 4 bases from V and 5 bases from J, the junction contained 9 bases not matched to a gene. CDR1 is MDHEN, CDR2 SYDVKM, per germline. This chain's CDR3 is CASSSTGGASDEQYF. The CDR3 DNA reads TGTGCCAGCAGTTCCACAGGGGGCGCGAGCGACGAGCAGTACTTC. Full variable domain (missing parts from reference TRBV28 and TRBJ2-7): DVKVTQSSRYLVKRTGEKVFLECVQDMDHENMFWYRQDPGLGLRLIYFSYDVKMKEKGDIPEGYSVSREKKERFSLILESASTNQTSMYLCASSSTGGASDEQYFGPGTRLTVT.

This rearrangement joins TRBV28 to TRBJ1-4; 7 positions match TRBD1. Germline values: CDR1 MDHEN, CDR2 SYDVKM. V trimming: 4 bases; J trimming: 3 bases; junction bases outside the gene matches: 5. This CDR3 region has 15 residues. The CDR3 nucleotides read TGTGCCAGCAGTTCGGGCGGGACAGCTAATGAAAAACTGTTTTTT. Protein product: CASSSGGTANEKLFF.

This clone occurred once. The gene calls are TRBV28 and TRBJ1-4; D ambiguous. V was cut by 5 bases and J by 7 bases, with 17 bases left in between. Germline V gives CDR1 MDHEN, CDR2 SYDVKM. CDR3 length: 15 residues. CDR3: CASSPTHPLSEKLFF. CDR3 nucleotide sequence: TGTGCCAGCAGTCCAACTCACCCCCTAAGTGAAAAACTGTTTTTT.

This chain links TRBV5-1 with TRBJ2-5, with 7 bases lining up with TRBD1. J gave up 2 bases and V 4 bases, and 8 bases lay outside the gene matches. Per germline, CDR1 SGHRS and CDR2 YFSETQ. The CDR3 has 15 amino acids. CDR3 nucleotide sequence: TGCGCCAGCAGCCCGCGACAGGGTGGGCAAGAGACCCAGTACTTC. Encoded protein: CASSPRQGGQETQYF.

This chain joins TRBV11-3 and TRBJ2-2, with 8 bases matching TRBD2. The trim removed 5 bases at V and 3 bases at J, leaving 2 bases unmatched. The CDR3 runs to 14 residues. The germline V gene has CDR1 SGHNT and CDR2 YENEEA. In DNA, the CDR3 is TGTGCCAGCAGCACGGGGGGGTACACCGGGGAGCTGTTTTTT. This encodes CASSTGGYTGELFF.

Comments on this clone: The same CDR3 can be traced to other DNA sequences in this sample. The CDR3 reads CASSQGLAYNEQFF. CDR3 nucleotide sequence: TGTGCCAGCAGCCAGGGACTAGCTTACAATGAGCAGTTCTTC. The chain uses TRBV7-3 and TRBJ2-1; TRBD2 aligns across 9 bases. Germline-derived CDR1 and CDR2 are SGHTA and FQGTGA. J lost 4 bases, V lost 5 bases, and 3 bases had no gene match. The CDR3 extends over 14 amino acids.

The chain joins TRBV27 to TRBJ1-1; D call uncertain. Germline V gene sequence: CDR1 MNHEY, CDR2 SMNVEV (reference sequence). V shed 3 bases and J shed 0 bases, with 8 bases lying between them. The CDR3 totals 14 residues. The CDR3 is CASSFYGVNTEAFF. As DNA, the CDR3 is TGTGCCAGCAGTTTTTATGGAGTGAACACTGAAGCTTTCTTT.

V and J are TRBV6-5 and TRBJ1-1, with TRBD1 as a possible D gene (5 bases). This CDR3 is 15 amino acids long. The germline V gene encodes CDR1 MNHEY and CDR2 SVGAGI. The V end was cut by 1 base, the J end by 4 bases, with 13 bases between. The CDR3 coding sequence is TGTGCCAGCAGTTACTGGGGGTCAGTAACCACTGAAGCTTTCTTT. Its protein is CASSYWGSVTTEAFF.